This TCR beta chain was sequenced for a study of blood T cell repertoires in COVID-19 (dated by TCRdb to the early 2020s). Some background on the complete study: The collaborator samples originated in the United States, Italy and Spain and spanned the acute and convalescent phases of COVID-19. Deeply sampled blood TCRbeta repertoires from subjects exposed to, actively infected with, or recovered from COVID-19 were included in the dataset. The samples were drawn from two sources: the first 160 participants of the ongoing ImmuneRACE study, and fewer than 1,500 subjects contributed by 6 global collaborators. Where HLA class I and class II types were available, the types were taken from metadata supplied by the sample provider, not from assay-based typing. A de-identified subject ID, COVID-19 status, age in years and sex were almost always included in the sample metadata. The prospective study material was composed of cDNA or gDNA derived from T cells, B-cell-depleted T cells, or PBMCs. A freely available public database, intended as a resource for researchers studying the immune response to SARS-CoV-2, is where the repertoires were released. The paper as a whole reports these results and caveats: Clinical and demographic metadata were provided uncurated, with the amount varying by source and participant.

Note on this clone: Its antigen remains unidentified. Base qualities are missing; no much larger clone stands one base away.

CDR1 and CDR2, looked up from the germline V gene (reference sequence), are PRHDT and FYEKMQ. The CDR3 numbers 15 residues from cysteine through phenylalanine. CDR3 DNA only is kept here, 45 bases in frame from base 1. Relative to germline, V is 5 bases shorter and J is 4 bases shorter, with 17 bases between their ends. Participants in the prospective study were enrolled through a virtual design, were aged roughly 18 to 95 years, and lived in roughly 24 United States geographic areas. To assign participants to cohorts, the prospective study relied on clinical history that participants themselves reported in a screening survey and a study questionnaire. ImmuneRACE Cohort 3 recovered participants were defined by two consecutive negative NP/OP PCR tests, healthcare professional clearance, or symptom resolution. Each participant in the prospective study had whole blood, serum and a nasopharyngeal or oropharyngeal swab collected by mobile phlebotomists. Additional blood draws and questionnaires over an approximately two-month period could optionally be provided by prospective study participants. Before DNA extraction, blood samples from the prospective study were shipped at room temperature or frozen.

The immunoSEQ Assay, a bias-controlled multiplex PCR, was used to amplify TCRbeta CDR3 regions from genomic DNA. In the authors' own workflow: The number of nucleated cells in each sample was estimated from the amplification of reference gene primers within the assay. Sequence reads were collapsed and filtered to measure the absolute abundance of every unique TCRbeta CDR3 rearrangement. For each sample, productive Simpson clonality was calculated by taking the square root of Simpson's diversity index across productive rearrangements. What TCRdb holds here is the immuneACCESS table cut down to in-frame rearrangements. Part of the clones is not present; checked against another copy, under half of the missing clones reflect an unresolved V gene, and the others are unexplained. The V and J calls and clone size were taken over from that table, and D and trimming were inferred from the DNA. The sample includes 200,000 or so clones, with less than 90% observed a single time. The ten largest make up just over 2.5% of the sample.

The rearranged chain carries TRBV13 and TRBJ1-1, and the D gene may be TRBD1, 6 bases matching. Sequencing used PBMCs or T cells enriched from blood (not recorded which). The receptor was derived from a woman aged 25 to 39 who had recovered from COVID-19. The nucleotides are TGTGCCAGCAGCCCCCCCCTACAGGGATCCACTGAAGCTTTCTTT. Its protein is CASSPPLQGSTEAFF. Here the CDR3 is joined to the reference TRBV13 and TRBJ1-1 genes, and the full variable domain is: AAGVIQSPRHLIKEKRETATLKCYPIPRHDTVYWYQQGPGQDPQFLISFYEKMQSDKGSIPDRFSAQQFSDYHSELNMSSLELGDSALYFCASSPPLQGSTEAFFGQGTRLTVV.